A selection of T cell receptor beta chains follows, all from one sample in a study of cytotoxic CD8 clonotypes in ibrutinib-treated CLL. Assay: immunoSEQ multiplex PCR; the TCRdb copy retains only in-frame clones and omits some. The table lists approximately 300,000 clones, almost 80% of them singletons. The sequences come from PBMCs, collected before ibrutinib treatment. The receptors shown here come from a human donor with chronic lymphocytic leukemia. CDR3s include the opening cysteine and the closing phenylalanine or tryptophan. A D gene is named only where the DNA matches it firmly. Clone sizes are given selectively: once, few, many, or a class where the clone is expanded.

j_call d_call cdr3_length v_call clone_size cdr3_aa cdr3_nt
TRBJ2-3 TRBD2 20 TRBV10-2 few CASRTRPGLAGGPGADTQYF TGCGCCAGCAGAACTCGCCCGGGACTAGCGGGAGGGCCGGGGGCAGATACGCAGTATTTT
TRBJ2-2 . 15 TRBV28 once CASSLPSQNTGELFF TGTGCCAGCAGTTTACCTAGCCAAAACACCGGGGAGCTGTTTTTT
TRBJ2-3 . 16 TRBV7-6 . CASSAGTILSTDTQYF TGTGCCAGCAGCGCCGGGACAATACTTAGCACAGATACGCAGTATTTT
TRBJ1-2 . 15 TRBV11-1 once CASSLVVGTPSGYTF TGTGCCAGCAGCTTAGTTGTCGGCACTCCTTCGGGCTACACCTTC
TRBJ1-2 . 14 TRBV6-1 . CASTLGTANYGYTF TGTGCCAGCACCTTGGGGACCGCTAACTATGGCTACACCTTC
TRBJ1-5 . 13 TRBV18 . CASSPARDQPQHF TGTGCCAGCTCACCAGCTCGTGATCAGCCCCAGCATTTT
TRBJ2-1 TRBD2 15 TRBV5-4 . CASSLASGRASEQFF TGTGCCAGCAGCTTGGCGAGCGGGAGGGCCAGTGAGCAGTTCTTC
TRBJ2-7 TRBD1 14 TRBV27 . CASQSGTGVYEQYF TGTGCCAGCCAATCCGGGACAGGGGTCTACGAGCAGTACTTC
TRBJ2-7 TRBD2 15 TRBV19 few CASSRTSGDSYEQYF TGTGCCAGTAGTCGGACTAGCGGGGACTCCTACGAGCAGTACTTC
TRBJ2-1 . 14 TRBV6-1 . CASSDSSSYNEQFF TGTGCCAGCAGTGACTCTAGCTCCTACAATGAGCAGTTCTTC
TRBJ2-5 . 15 TRBV5-4 . CASSLNVQTKETQYF TGTGCCAGCAGCTTGAATGTACAGACCAAGGAGACCCAGTACTTC
TRBJ2-2 . 13 TRBV19 . CASSFVTSGELFF TGTGCCAGTAGCTTCGTGACTAGCGGGGAGCTGTTTTTT
TRBJ2-7 . 16 TRBV7-2 . CASRHRTLDRPYEQYF TGTGCCAGCAGACATAGGACTCTCGACCGCCCCTACGAGCAGTACTTC
TRBJ1-5 TRBD1 16 TRBV27 few CASRERTGQGNQPQHF TGTGCCAGCAGGGAACGGACAGGGCAGGGCAATCAGCCCCAGCATTTT
TRBJ2-1 . 11 TRBV20-1 . CSARLAYEQFF TGCAGTGCTAGACTAGCATATGAGCAGTTCTTC
TRBJ1-2 . 15 TRBV29-1 . CSVGGRMIANYGYTF TGCAGCGTCGGGGGACGGATGATAGCTAACTATGGCTACACCTTC
TRBJ2-7 TRBD2 15 TRBV4-3 . CASSHSAGGPYEQYF TGCGCCAGCAGCCACTCAGCGGGAGGGCCTTACGAGCAGTACTTC
TRBJ1-4 . 14 TRBV19 few CASTSGRSGEKLFF TGTGCCAGTACCTCCGGCAGGTCAGGCGAAAAACTGTTTTTT
TRBJ2-7 TRBD2 14 TRBV7-2 few CASSASGSSYEQYF TGTGCCAGCAGCGCTAGCGGAAGCTCCTACGAGCAGTACTTC
TRBJ1-4 . 15 TRBV5-1 . CASSLDPGRREKLFF TGCGCCAGCAGCTTGGATCCGGGTCGGCGCGAAAAACTGTTTTTT
TRBJ1-5 . 16 TRBV7-8 . CASSLVRPGGNQPQHF TGTGCCAGCAGCTTAGTTAGGCCAGGAGGCAATCAGCCCCAGCATTTT
TRBJ2-7 . 11 TRBV30 . CAWSPRYEQYF TGTGCCTGGAGTCCCCGGTACGAGCAGTACTTC
TRBJ2-2 . 15 TRBV7-9 . CASSQTRGSPGELFF TGTGCCAGCAGCCAAACTAGAGGTAGTCCCGGGGAGCTGTTTTTT
TRBJ2-3 . 14 TRBV7-2 once CASSLLQATDTQYF TGTGCCAGCAGCTTATTGCAGGCTACAGATACGCAGTATTTT
TRBJ1-5 . 14 TRBV30 . CAWSNKGGNQPQHF TGTGCCTGGAGTAACAAGGGCGGTAATCAGCCCCAGCATTTT
TRBJ1-1 . 12 TRBV19 . CASSIGSTEAFF TGTGCCAGTAGTATAGGGTCGACTGAAGCTTTCTTT
TRBJ2-6 TRBD1 14 TRBV29-1 . CSVPRGPGANVLTF TGCAGCGTTCCGAGGGGGCCTGGGGCCAACGTCCTGACTTTC
TRBJ1-5 . 12 TRBV6-6 few CASTNGGKPQHF TGTGCCAGCACCAACGGAGGTAAGCCCCAGCATTTT
TRBJ2-4 . 15 TRBV27 . CASSTPLKAKNIQYF TGTGCCAGCAGTACCCCCCTCAAAGCCAAAAACATTCAGTACTTC
TRBJ2-7 . 11 TRBV20-1 . CSALRSPRQYF TGCAGCGCCCTCCGTTCGCCGAGGCAGTACTTC
TRBJ2-5 . 17 TRBV5-1 . CASSLALGTVGQETQYF TGCGCCAGCAGCTTGGCCTTAGGGACCGTAGGCCAAGAGACCCAGTACTTC
TRBJ1-4 . 11 TRBV25-1 . CASSVGEKLFF TGTGCCAGCAGTGTGGGTGAAAAACTGTTTTTT
TRBJ2-1 . 16 TRBV30 . CAWSRPGQSPVDEQFF TGTGCCTGGAGTAGACCGGGACAATCCCCGGTGGATGAGCAGTTCTTC
TRBJ2-3 . 15 TRBV5-1 . CASSPGTFGTDTQYF TGCGCCAGCAGCCCCGGGACCTTTGGCACAGATACGCAGTATTTT
TRBJ2-1 . 12 TRBV9 . CASSVVSTQQFF TGTGCCAGCAGCGTAGTTAGCACCCAGCAGTTCTTC
TRBJ2-5 TRBD1 17 TRBV4-3 . CASSQIYRGRGLETQYF TGCGCCAGCAGCCAAATTTACAGGGGGCGTGGGTTAGAGACCCAGTACTTC
TRBJ2-7 . 15 TRBV27 . CASSAGLREVYEQYF TGTGCCAGCAGTGCGGGACTCCGAGAAGTATACGAGCAGTACTTC
TRBJ2-5 . 15 TRBV7-9 . CASSPRAGVAETQYF TGTGCCAGCAGCCCCCGGGCAGGGGTTGCAGAGACCCAGTACTTC
TRBJ2-7 . 15 TRBV10-3 . CAISSWGSTNLEQYF TGTGCCATCAGTTCATGGGGCTCTACGAATTTGGAGCAGTACTTC
TRBJ1-1 . 15 TRBV4-3 . CASSQDLGQITEAFF TGCGCCAGCAGCCAAGACTTAGGGCAGATCACTGAAGCTTTCTTT
TRBJ2-1 TRBD2 18 TRBV5-4 . CASSLGTSGMSSYNEQFF TGTGCCAGCAGCTTGGGGACTAGCGGGATGAGCTCCTACAATGAGCAGTTCTTC
TRBJ1-2 . 14 TRBV14 . CASSQSRGRWGYTF TGTGCCAGCAGCCAAAGTCGGGGGCGCTGGGGCTACACCTTC
TRBJ1-1 TRBD1 14 TRBV4-3 . CASSRGTGNTEAFF TGCGCCAGCAGCCGAGGGACAGGGAACACTGAAGCTTTCTTT
TRBJ2-1 . 13 TRBV15 . CATRHKGINEQFF TGTGCCACGAGACATAAGGGAATCAATGAGCAGTTCTTC